The present T cell receptor (beta chain) was sequenced within a study of CXCR3-negative and CXCR3-positive naive CD8 T cells (dated by TCRdb to about 2019). About the study as a whole: In total, roughly 150 million TRB reads were obtained, or roughly 1.5 +/- 0.3 million reads per library. TRBV-TRBJ cluster analysis included naive subsets from 5 donors and memory cells from 3 donors. Diversity and physicochemical repertoire analyses were performed on 11 donors pooled from two independent experiments.

In regard to this clonotype: No antigen is known for it.

For each CD8+ T cell subset, flow sorting was done in triplicate, and 300,000 to 350,000 cells per subset went directly into RLT lysis buffer. To exclude memory contaminants, naive CD8+ T cells were stringently defined as CD45RO-CCR7+CD27+CD95-. Peripheral blood mononuclear cells were isolated from buffy coats using standard density gradient centrifugation. Naive CXCR3-negative and CXCR3-positive CD8+ T cells were flow-sorted using a FACSAria III. Total RNA was extracted from sorted cells using an RNeasy Mini Kit. Including cysteine and phenylalanine, the CDR3 has 13 amino acids. DNA is not on record. Per the germline V gene, SGHDN is the CDR1 and FVKESK is the CDR2. Data came from a NextSeq 550. The Human TCR Profiling Kit (MiLaboratory) was used to prepare UMI-labeled 5' RACE TRB cDNA libraries. The full amount of extracted RNA was used for cDNA synthesis, and the full amount of resulting cDNA was used for PCR amplification. Libraries were prepared in parallel using an identical number of PCR cycles. In the original analysis: With a minimum of two reads required per UMI, MIGEC and MiXCR pulled out about 50,000 +/- 10,000 unique UMI-labeled TRB cDNA molecules from each library. On average, each library contained approximately 40,000 +/- 10,000 functional in-frame TRB CDR3 nucleotide clonotypes without stop codons. After downsampling to 5000 UMI-labeled TRB molecules per sample, diversity metrics, including normalized Shannon-Wiener and Chao1, were computed in VDJtools. Clonotype-size-weighted physicochemical properties of the central five CDR3 residues (interaction energy, strength, volume and Kidera factor 4) were computed in VDJtools. TCRdb reprocessed the public reads and reports one entry per CDR3 protein sequence, without DNA. The V and J calls here are based on TCRdb, not the publication. The table for this sample records some 130,000 distinct CDR3 sequences. The ten largest account for approximately 0.4% of the sample.

The investigation overall reported the following: Repertoire diversity was comparably high in both naive subsets but much lower in memory CD8+ T cells. Because CXCR3 expression was partially decreased after cryopreservation, freshly isolated PBMCs were used for most assays. Because surface CD5, which is linked to self-reactivity in mice, was comparable between the naive subsets, TCR interaction strength was also inferred from the physicochemical properties of TRB CDR3s. Similar TRBV-TRBJ usage was shown by naive CXCR3-negative and CXCR3-positive cells from the same donor, whereas distinct patterns were shown by memory cells. Compared with CXCR3-negative naive cells, CXCR3-positive naive cells had TRB CDR3s with higher hydrophobicity (lower Kidera factor 4), lower energy, and higher strength and volume indices.

This receptor was obtained from a human donor in good health. Some clones in this sample may be carry-over from other donors' samples. Sequencing was carried out using naive CXCR3+ CD8+ T cells from blood. The label giving this sample's cell subset or site can be read as: CD45RO-CCR7+CD27+CD95- naive CD8+ T cells expressing CXCR3 (TNR3+). The chain is encoded by TRBV14 joined to TRBJ2-7. The CDR3 corresponds to CASSLDRFYEQYF.